Shown below are 29 T cell receptor beta chains from a single sample sequenced in a study of blood T cell repertoires in COVID-19. Clones were read by immunoSEQ multiplex PCR, and TCRdb kept only the in-frame ones, dropping some. Of 200,000 or so clones listed, roughly 90% are singletons. The sequenced sample consisted of peripheral blood. Source of these receptors: a woman between 45 and 60 years old with acute or convalescent COVID-19.

This clone has more than one count but fewer than ten. The rearrangement joins TRBV7-9 to TRBJ2-1; 10 bases fit TRBD1. The CDR3 spans 15 residues. V dropped 4 bases and J dropped 8; count of bases not matched to a gene: 8. The germline V gene encodes CDR1 SEHNR and CDR2 FQNEAQ (reference sequence). This CDR3 is CASSWPGTGEYEQFF. The CDR3, as DNA: TGTGCCAGCAGCTGGCCCGGGACAGGGGAGTATGAGCAGTTCTTC.

The chain employs TRBV4-2 and TRBJ1-1; D unresolved. The length of the CDR3 is 15 residues. Germline CDR1 reads LGHNA; CDR2 reads YNFKEQ. Trimming cost V 0 bases and J 4 bases, with 12 bases left between them. Here the CDR3 DNA reads TGTGCCAGCAGCCAAGATGTCGGGAGGGTCACTGAAGCTTTCTTT. It yields the protein CASSQDVGRVTEAFF.

The CDR3 here is CASSLQGRFYSYEQYF. The CDR3 nucleotides are TGTGCCAGCAGTTTACAAGGGAGATTCTATTCCTACGAGCAGTACTTC. The rearrangement joins TRBV27 to TRBJ2-7, with D possibly being TRBD2 (5 bases). Trimming took 2 bases from V and 1 from J, leaving 15 bases between them. Germline assignment: CDR1 MNHEY and CDR2 SMNVEV (reference sequence). The CDR3 is 16 amino acids.

V usage is TRBV7-9 and J usage is TRBJ2-5; 7 bases line up with TRBD1. Germline V gene sequence: CDR1 SEHNR, CDR2 FQNEAQ (reference sequence). J gave up 1 base and V 0 bases, and 8 bases lay outside the gene matches. This CDR3 region has 17 residues. CDR3 loop: CASSLALGTAFQETQYF. The CDR3 DNA sequence: TGTGCCAGCAGCTTAGCGCTAGGGACAGCCTTCCAAGAGACCCAGTACTTC.

The rearrangement links TRBV30 to TRBJ1-3; D ambiguous. The CDR3 extends over 16 amino acids. The germline V gene has CDR1 GTSNPN and CDR2 SVGIG (reference sequence). V was shortened by 0 bases and J by 0 bases, with 12 bases between the two germline ends. The CDR3 sequence: CAWSVGAHLSGNTIYF. As DNA, the CDR3 is TGTGCCTGGAGTGTAGGAGCACACCTCTCTGGAAACACCATATATTTT.

The chain uses TRBV28 and TRBJ2-7; D is possibly TRBD2 (6 bases). Germline V gene sequence: CDR1 MDHEN, CDR2 SYDVKM. V was clipped by 2 bases and J by 2 bases, with 13 bases between them. The CDR3 is 15 residues long. The CDR3 is CASSLAGRGTYEQYF. CDR3 in DNA: TGTGCCAGCAGTTTAGCTGGGCGGGGAACCTACGAGCAGTACTTC.

The V gene is TRBV7-9, the J gene TRBJ2-3; 10 nucleotides line up with TRBD2. The trim removed 2 bases at V and 7 bases at J, leaving 9 bases unmatched. This CDR3 is built from 16 residues. In germline, CDR1 is SEHNR, CDR2 FQNEAQ (reference sequence). CDR3 sequence (DNA): TGTGCCAGCAGCTTATCCCCTAGCGGGGGTGGAAATACGCAGTATTTT. This codes for CASSLSPSGGGNTQYF.

The J gene is TRBJ1-2, the V gene TRBV5-1; D perhaps matches TRBD1 (6 bases). CDR3 length: 14 amino acids. Trimming shortened V by 0 bases and J by 5 bases, and 11 bases separated the two germline ends. From germline, CDR1 is SGHRS and CDR2 YFSETQ. The CDR3 bases are TGCGCCAGCAGCTTGGACAGGGTTCCATATGGCTACACCTTC. Translating gives CASSLDRVPYGYTF.

The chain is built from TRBV4-3 and TRBJ2-5, with 8 bases matching TRBD1. From germline, CDR1 is LGHNA and CDR2 YSLEER. Losses at the gene ends were 5 bases for V and 5 bases for J; bases not matched to a gene: 4. The CDR3 is 13 amino acids. The CDR3 DNA reads TGCGCCAGCAGCTTGGACAGGGTCGAGACCCAGTACTTC. This codes for CASSLDRVETQYF.

The chain links TRBV6-5 to TRBJ1-2; 8 bases are a match to TRBD1. J gave up 3 bases and V 7 bases, and 7 bases lay outside the gene matches. The CDR3 contains 14 residues. The germline V gene encodes CDR1 MNHEY and CDR2 SVGAGI. CDR3 DNA: TGTGCCAGCATCCGGACAGGGCGCGACTATGGCTACACCTTC. This gives the protein CASIRTGRDYGYTF.

J is TRBJ2-3 and V is TRBV6-4, with 11 bases matching TRBD2. Germline V gene sequence: CDR1 MRHNA, CDR2 SNTAGT. Trimming removed 2 bases from V and 5 bases from J; junction bases left unmatched: 6. The CDR3 length is 16 residues. The CDR3 DNA reads TGTGCCAGCAGTGACGGTAGCGGGGGGGCAGGAGATACGCAGTATTTT. Protein product: CASSDGSGGAGDTQYF.

The chain links TRBV6-5 to TRBJ2-3; D perhaps matches TRBD2 (6 bases). Germline V gives CDR1 MNHEY, CDR2 SVGAGI. The CDR3 has 16 amino acids. Trimming removed 0 bases at V and 4 bases at J, with 14 bases between. As DNA, the CDR3 is TGTGCCAGCAGTTACTCGATGCGACTAGGATCAGATACGCAGTATTTT. Translated, it gives CASSYSMRLGSDTQYF.

The V and J genes are TRBV28 and TRBJ2-1; D perhaps matches TRBD2 (6 bases). V was trimmed by 6 bases and J by 2 bases, leaving 14 bases between them. Germline V lookup: CDR1 MDHEN, CDR2 SYDVKM. CDR3 length: 15 amino acids. This CDR3 reads CASRLRESPYNEQFF. The CDR3 bases are TGTGCCAGCAGGCTTCGGGAGAGCCCCTACAATGAGCAGTTCTTC. The full variable domain, rest sourced from reference TRBV28 and TRBJ2-1, is DVKVTQSSRYLVKRTGEKVFLECVQDMDHENMFWYRQDPGLGLRLIYFSYDVKMKEKGDIPEGYSVSREKKERFSLILESASTNQTSMYLCASRLRESPYNEQFFGPGTRLTVL.

The rearrangement uses TRBV2 and TRBJ1-1; D is possibly TRBD1 (6 bases). The germline CDR1 and CDR2 sequences are SNHLY and FYNNEI. This CDR3 has 13 residues. Trimming removed 3 bases at V and 4 bases at J, with 9 bases between. The CDR3 DNA reads TGTGCCAGCAGTGACAGGGGCGGCACTGAAGCTTTCTTT. Residues: CASSDRGGTEAFF.

In the case of this clone: Other DNA sequences in this sample translate to the same CDR3. The CDR3 sequence is CASSLAAGTNTGELFF. The CDR3 region has the DNA TGCGCCAGCAGCTTGGCCGCGGGGACGAACACCGGGGAGCTGTTTTTT. V usage is TRBV5-1 and J usage is TRBJ2-2; TRBD2 is a possible D gene (6 bases). V was trimmed by 0 bases and J by 0 bases, leaving 9 bases between them. Germline CDR1 is SGHRS and CDR2 is YFSETQ. The CDR3 sequence is 16 residues long.

This chain uses TRBV7-9 with TRBJ2-7; 12 nucleotides agree with TRBD2. V trimming: 5 bases; J trimming: 1 base; junction bases outside the gene matches: 3. The CDR3 has 15 residues. Germline V CDR1 and CDR2: SEHNR, FQNEAQ (reference sequence). CDR3 sequence (DNA): TGTGCCAGCAGCACTAGCGGGAGGCAATCCTACGAGCAGTACTTC. This gives the protein CASSTSGRQSYEQYF. Full variable domain (rest looked up from reference TRBV7-9 and TRBJ2-7): DTGVSQNPRHKITKRGQNVTFRCDPISEHNRLYWYRQTLGQGPEFLTYFQNEAQLEKSRLLSDRFSAERPKGSFSTLEIQRTEQGDSAMYLCASSTSGRQSYEQYFGPGTRLTVT.

The chain joins TRBV5-4 to TRBJ2-5; a possible D gene is TRBD2 (5 bases). Germline V gene lookup returns CDR1 SGHNT and CDR2 YYREEE (reference sequence). The length of the CDR3 is 16 residues. The V end was cut by 0 bases, the J end by 2 bases, with 14 bases between. The CDR3 nucleotides read TGTGCCAGCAGCTTGGCTACTAGGGCAGGACAAGAGACCCAGTACTTC. Protein product: CASSLATRAGQETQYF.

This clone has just one count. J is TRBJ2-7 and V is TRBV4-3, with a possible D match to TRBD1 (5 bases). Germline V gene sequence: CDR1 LGHNA, CDR2 YSLEER. V gave up 1 base and J gave up 2 bases, with 9 bases separating them. The CDR3 consists of 14 residues. This CDR3 is CASSQGVGAYEQYF. The CDR3 nucleotides read TGCGCCAGCAGCCAAGGGGTAGGGGCCTACGAGCAGTACTTC.

The gene calls are TRBV20-1 and TRBJ2-1; D remains unclear. The CDR3 sequence is 12 residues long. V was clipped by 3 bases and J by 4 bases, with 7 bases between them. Germline CDR1 and CDR2: DFQATT and SNEGSKA (reference sequence). The CDR3 here is CSASTPYNEQFF. The CDR3 coding sequence is TGCAGTGCTAGTACTCCGTACAATGAGCAGTTCTTC.

V and J are TRBV11-2 and TRBJ2-1, with 7 bases fitting TRBD2. The ends lost 2 bases at V and 7 bases at J; junction bases unmatched: 5. The CDR3 sequence is 14 residues long. Germline CDR1 SGHAT, CDR2 FQNNGV. This CDR3 is CASSLSTSKNEQFF. The CDR3 DNA sequence: TGTGCCAGCAGCTTATCGACTAGCAAAAATGAGCAGTTCTTC.

This clone occurred once. This chain connects TRBV5-1 to TRBJ2-1; 16 positions agree with TRBD2. Unmatched junction bases numbered 3, after V lost 2 bases and J lost 4 bases. CDR1 is SGHRS, CDR2 YFSETQ, per germline. The CDR3 has 17 residues. CDR3 loop: CASSFGTSGRAYNEQFF. CDR3 DNA sequence: TGCGCCAGCAGCTTCGGGACTAGCGGGAGGGCATACAATGAGCAGTTCTTC.

The V and J genes are TRBV11-2 and TRBJ2-1, with 7 bases matching TRBD2. This CDR3 comprises 16 residues. Germline loops: CDR1 SGHAT, CDR2 FQNNGV. J was trimmed by 8 bases and V by 0 bases; bases with no gene match: 10. CDR3 region: CASSLEVQGGPDEQFF. CDR3 nucleotides: TGTGCCAGCAGCTTAGAGGTTCAGGGAGGGCCCGATGAGCAGTTCTTC.

The J gene is TRBJ2-5, the V gene TRBV6-6; 10 bases are a match to TRBD1. CDR3 length: 14 residues. With 6 bases clipped from V and 2 bases from J, the junction kept 3 bases outside the gene matches. Germline CDR1 and CDR2: MNHNY and SVGAGI (reference sequence). The CDR3 DNA follows: TGTGCCAGCAGGGACAGGGGGGAGCAAGAGACCCAGTACTTC. Translation: CASRDRGEQETQYF.

The rearrangement uses TRBV12-3 or TRBV12-4 and TRBJ2-3; unclear D gene. The V and J ends lost 2 bases and 7 bases respectively, with 4 bases between them. CDR3 size: 11 residues. The CDR3 DNA reads as TGTGCCAGCAGTTTACAAAATACGCAGTATTTT. As protein: CASSLQNTQYF.

V and J are TRBV7-2 and TRBJ2-1; perhaps TRBD1 as D (5 bases). The CDR3 runs 12 residues. Trimming removed 2 bases at V and 8 bases at J, with 7 bases between. CDR1 is SGHTA, CDR2 FQGNSA, per germline. CDR3 sequence: CASSLSGYEQFF. CDR3 DNA sequence: TGTGCCAGCAGCTTATCAGGGTATGAGCAGTTCTTC. Looking up the rest from reference TRBV7-2 and TRBJ2-1 gives the full variable domain: GAGVSQSPSNKVTEKGKDVELRCDPISGHTALYWYRQSLGQGLEFLIYFQGNSAPDKSGLPSDRFSAERTGGSVSTLTIQRTQQEDSAVYLCASSLSGYEQFFGPGTRLTVL.

Only a few counts were recorded for this clone. The chain couples TRBV30 to TRBJ1-1; 10 nucleotides line up with TRBD1. There are 17 residues in the CDR3. CDR1 and CDR2 from the germline V gene are GTSNPN and SVGIG (reference sequence). The V gene end was trimmed by 2 bases and the J gene end by 0 bases; junction bases not matched to a gene: 9. For the CDR3, the DNA is TGTGCCTGGAGTACCAGGGACAGGGGCGCCATGAACACTGAAGCTTTCTTT. This encodes CAWSTRDRGAMNTEAFF.

V and J are TRBV9 and TRBJ2-3; 7 bases are shared with TRBD2. This CDR3 contains 17 residues. Germline V gives CDR1 SGDLS, CDR2 YYNGEE. Trimming at V came to 0 bases and at J to 1 base, leaving 8 bases not matched to a gene. The CDR3 loop reads CASSVAKPRGGTDTQYF. CDR3 nucleotides: TGTGCCAGCAGCGTAGCCAAACCTCGGGGGGGCACAGATACGCAGTATTTT.

J is TRBJ2-3 and V is TRBV30; 9 bases are a match to TRBD2. This CDR3 region has 12 residues. Germline loops: CDR1 GTSNPN, CDR2 SVGIG (reference sequence). With V trimmed by 8 bases and J by 6 bases, 6 bases remained unmatched. DNA for the CDR3: TGTGCCCGCGGGACTAGCCCCGATACGCAGTATTTT. Its protein product is CARGTSPDTQYF.

The chain carries TRBV4-1 and TRBJ2-3, with D unresolved. From germline, CDR1 is MGHRA and CDR2 YSYEKL. The CDR3 has 18 residues. The V end was cut by 2 bases, the J end by 2 bases, with 20 bases between. CDR3 in amino acids: CASSQTTIDEAITDTQYF. The CDR3 DNA is TGCGCCAGCAGCCAAACCACCATCGACGAGGCGATCACAGATACGCAGTATTTT.